The entry below describes one T cell receptor beta chain. Germline V gives CDR1 SNHLY, CDR2 FYNNEI. The CDR3 is 11 amino acids. Trimming took off 6 bases at V and 15 bases at J, with 15 bases between the two ends. These data belong to a study of control samples from healthy donors and cancer patients. Profiled with immunoSEQ multiplex PCR; TCRdb holds only in-frame clones, not every one. Among about 97,000 clones listed, just over 90% were seen once. The material sequenced was blood. The origin of this receptor is a woman between 18 and 29 years old in good health. The chain recombines TRBV2 with TRBJ2-1; D is ambiguous. The CDR3 sequence is CASSQVGLGFF. In nucleotides, the CDR3 is TGTGCCAGCAGCCAAGTAGGCCTTGGGTTCTTC.